This TCR beta chain was sequenced in a study of patients and donors after allogeneic stem cell transplantation. TCRdb re-called the RT-PCR reads with MiXCR, one entry per CDR3 protein. The sample lists about 150,000 distinct CDR3 sequences, approximately 37% occurring once. The germline CDR1 and CDR2 sequences are SGHDT and YYEEEE. V was pared by 0 bases and J by 6 bases, with 13 bases between. The CDR3 runs to 15 residues. This TCR derives from a human donor who was either an allogeneic HSCT recipient or a stem cell or donor lymphocyte infusion donor (not recorded which). It is not recorded whose cells these are; they may come from a transplant donor. Sequencing used blood, either unsorted or a sorted T cell fraction (not recorded which). The V gene is TRBV5-6, the J gene TRBJ2-1; possibly TRBD1 for D (6 bases). This chain's CDR3 is CASSLGPLRGNEQFF. CDR3 nucleotides: TGTGCCAGCAGCTTGGGCCCCCTCAGGGGCAATGAGCAGTTCTTC.